The 24 T cell receptor beta chains below come from one sample, sequenced in a study of cytomegalovirus exposure and HLA in healthy donors. A multiplex PCR was run with 60 Vbeta primers and 13 Jbeta primers. Clones were sequenced by immunoSEQ multiplex PCR, and TCRdb holds only the in-frame ones, with some missing. Of 170,000 or so clones detected, roughly 84% appear once; the ten largest clones hold around 2%. The sample consisted of PBMCs. Every receptor here comes from a young man in good health and CMV-seronegative.

The rearrangement uses TRBV7-9 and TRBJ1-1, with D perhaps matching TRBD1 (6 bases). The V and J ends lost 0 bases and 1 base respectively, with 6 bases between them. This CDR3 comprises 14 residues. The germline CDR1 and CDR2 sequences are SEHNR and FQNEAQ (reference sequence). The CDR3 region is CASSLATGNTEAFF. The CDR3 DNA is TGTGCCAGCAGCTTAGCGACAGGGAACACTGAAGCTTTCTTT.

The chain recombines TRBV19 with TRBJ2-5, with D tentatively TRBD1 (6 bases). Germline V CDR1 and CDR2: LNHDA, SQIVND (reference sequence). V shed 5 bases and J shed 1 base, with 8 bases lying between them. The CDR3 runs to 13 residues. The CDR3 here is CASSEDSQETQYF. The CDR3 coding sequence is TGTGCCAGTAGTGAGGACAGCCAAGAGACCCAGTACTTC.

This sequence joins TRBV28 and TRBJ2-5; a possible D gene is TRBD2 (5 bases). The CDR3 length is 15 residues. V was shortened by 6 bases and J by 4 bases, with 18 bases between the two germline ends. The germline CDR1 and CDR2 sequences are MDHEN and SYDVKM. In DNA, the CDR3 is TGTGCCAGCAGCCCTAACTCGGGGATCCGAGAGACCCAGTACTTC. It codes for CASSPNSGIRETQYF.

The V call is TRBV28, the J call TRBJ2-5, with a tentative D call TRBD1 (6 bases). Germline values: CDR1 MDHEN, CDR2 SYDVKM. The CDR3 covers 13 residues. V lost 10 bases and J lost 1, with 13 bases in between. The CDR3 DNA is TGTGCCACCCAGGGGATCTTCCAAGAGACCCAGTACTTC. This sequence encodes CATQGIFQETQYF.

This sequence joins TRBV18 and TRBJ2-7, with D unresolved. V lost 1 base and J 5 bases, leaving 21 bases between the germline ends. Looked up from germline, CDR1 is KGHSH and CDR2 is LQKENI. This CDR3 spans 17 amino acids. CDR3 DNA: TGTGCCAGCTCACCACTCTCCGGAACTCCTTTTAGCCACGAGCAGTACTTC. It specifies CASSPLSGTPFSHEQYF.

This clone was seen a handful of times. A read error may produce the germline difference seen at one junction end. The chain links TRBV7-9 to TRBJ2-7, with D maybe TRBD1 (6 bases). This CDR3 has 13 residues. Per the germline V gene, CDR1 is SEHNR and CDR2 is FQNEAQ (reference sequence). The CDR3 coding sequence is TGTTCCAGCAGCTTGGACAGACCCTACGAGCAGTACTTC. Translating it yields CSSSLDRPYEQYF.

The chain carries TRBV5-1 and TRBJ2-7; D not resolved. CDR1 is SGHRS and CDR2 is YFSETQ in the germline V gene. V gave up 5 bases and J gave up 0 bases, with 3 bases separating them. The CDR3 covers 11 residues. DNA for the CDR3: TGCGCCAGCAGGAGCTCCTACGAGCAGTACTTC. Translated: CASRSSYEQYF.

The CDR3 DNA follows: TGTGCCGGAGGCCGGGATATGAACACTGAAGCTTTCTTT. It codes for CAGGRDMNTEAFF. The rearrangement uses TRBV28 and TRBJ1-1, with D uncertain. Germline loops: CDR1 MDHEN, CDR2 SYDVKM. This CDR3 spans 13 amino acids. Trimming removed 11 bases at V and 0 bases at J, with 13 bases between.

This rearrangement joins TRBV4-1 to TRBJ1-5; no definite D call. The V gene's germline CDR1 is MGHRA and CDR2 YSYEKL. This CDR3 has 15 amino acids. V was trimmed by 0 bases and J by 3 bases, leaving 9 bases between them. The CDR3 region is CASSQERDNNQPQHF. CDR3 coding DNA: TGCGCCAGCAGCCAAGAACGGGATAACAATCAGCCCCAGCATTTT.

CDR3 region: CASSEGAGGGSSYNEQFF. CDR3 DNA: TGTGCCAGCAGTGAAGGTGCCGGCGGCGGGAGCTCCTACAATGAGCAGTTCTTC. The chain uses TRBV2 and TRBJ2-1; 7 bases line up with TRBD2. The germline gives CDR1 SNHLY, CDR2 FYNNEI. The V gene end was trimmed by 1 base and the J gene end by 0 bases; junction bases not matched to a gene: 9. CDR3 length: 18 amino acids.

The chain links TRBV5-6 to TRBJ2-5; no clear D gene. The CDR3 length is 12 residues. The germline gives CDR1 SGHDT, CDR2 YYEEEE. Trimming removed 4 bases at V and 5 bases at J, with 9 bases between. For the CDR3, the DNA is TGTGCCAGCAGCCGGTATTGGGAGACCCAGTACTTC. Translating it yields CASSRYWETQYF.

The CDR3 region is CAITPYRTGEAFF. Here the CDR3 DNA reads TGTGCCATCACCCCTTATCGGACAGGTGAAGCTTTCTTT. V gene TRBV10-3 combines with J gene TRBJ1-1; TRBD1 matches 7 bases. V shed 7 bases and J 7 bases; nucleotides not matched to a gene: 9. There are 13 residues in the CDR3. The V gene's germline CDR1 is ENHRY and CDR2 SYGVKD.

This chain connects TRBV29-1 to TRBJ2-7; perhaps TRBD1 as D (7 bases). CDR3 length equals 14 residues. Germline-derived CDR1 and CDR2 are SQVTM and ANQGSEA. With 6 bases removed from V and 4 bases from J, the gap between germline ends came to 19 bases. DNA of the CDR3: TGCAGCGTCAATGGGGCAGGGGGGTGGTACGAGCAGTACTTC. Translated: CSVNGAGGWYEQYF.

The chain links TRBV5-1 to TRBJ2-1, with D hard to call. Germline-derived CDR1 and CDR2 are SGHRS and YFSETQ. V was shortened by 0 bases and J by 1 base, with 14 bases between the two germline ends. This CDR3 comprises 17 residues. The CDR3 DNA follows: TGCGCCAGCAGCTTGGGGTCCGGCGGTTTTTCCTACAATGAGCAGTTCTTC. Amino acid sequence: CASSLGSGGFSYNEQFF.

The genes are TRBV6-5 and TRBJ2-1; 12 bases agree with TRBD2. From germline, CDR1 is MNHEY and CDR2 SVGAGI. After removal of 6 bases from V and 5 bases from J, the junction contained 5 bases not matched to a gene. This CDR3 has 15 residues. The CDR3 coding sequence is TGTGCCAGCAGGCTAGCGGGGGGGCCCCACAATGAGCAGTTCTTC. Translation: CASRLAGGPHNEQFF.

This rearrangement joins TRBV7-6 to TRBJ2-3; TRBD2 is a possible D gene (6 bases). Germline CDR1 is SGHVS and CDR2 is FNYEAQ. This CDR3 has 16 amino acids. The V end lost 5 bases, the J end lost 1 base, and 16 bases lay between the germline ends. This chain's CDR3 is CASSAGLLARTDTQYF. CDR3 nucleotides: TGTGCCAGCAGCGCCGGGTTGCTAGCGCGCACAGATACGCAGTATTTT.

This sequence joins TRBV27 and TRBJ1-2, with D possibly matching TRBD1 (5 bases). V gave up 4 bases and J gave up 7 bases, with 7 bases separating them. Germline V CDR1 and CDR2: MNHEY, SMNVEV (reference sequence). The CDR3 sequence is 11 residues long. The CDR3 region is CASSSGGGYTF. In DNA form, the CDR3 reads TGTGCCAGCAGTTCCGGGGGTGGCTACACCTTC.

The chain combines TRBV6-1 with TRBJ1-1; D may be TRBD1 (6 bases). Looked up from germline, CDR1 is MNHNS and CDR2 is SASEGT. This CDR3 region has 14 residues. V dropped 3 bases and J dropped 4 bases, with 12 bases sitting between them. CDR3 nucleotides: TGTGCCAGCAGTGACTACACAGGGAGCACTGAAGCTTTCTTT. Translated: CASSDYTGSTEAFF.

With regard to this clone: Other nucleotide sequences in the sample specify the same CDR3. The gene calls are TRBV16 and TRBJ1-2; 9 bases line up with TRBD1. Trimming removed 3 bases from V and 7 bases from J; junction bases left unmatched: 3. The CDR3 is 13 amino acids. The germline V gene encodes CDR1 KGHSY and CDR2 FQNENV. CDR3 DNA: TGTGCCAGCAGCCAGCTGGGACAGGGTGGCTACACCTTC. Translated: CASSQLGQGGYTF.

This clone came up a few times. The V call is TRBV4-1, the J call TRBJ2-1; TRBD2 aligns across 13 bases. The trim removed 4 bases at V and 9 bases at J, leaving 15 bases unmatched. CDR1 MGHRA and CDR2 YSYEKL come from the germline V gene. CDR3 size: 18 residues. In DNA form, the CDR3 reads TGCGCCAGCAGCCCGGTGTCCCCACTAGCGGGAGGGCCGGGTGAGCAGTTCTTC. Translated, it gives CASSPVSPLAGGPGEQFF.

This chain links TRBV27 with TRBJ2-7; possible D gene TRBD2, 6 bases. CDR1 MNHEY and CDR2 SMNVEV come from the germline V gene (reference sequence). The CDR3 is made up of 15 amino acids. V lost 2 bases, J lost 4 bases, and 15 bases lay in between. The CDR3 loop is CASSLGSDGLYEQYF. For the CDR3, the DNA is TGTGCCAGCAGTTTAGGTTCCGACGGACTATACGAGCAGTACTTC.

The genes are TRBV30 and TRBJ1-5; TRBD1 is a possible D gene (6 bases). V was clipped by 0 bases and J by 4 bases, with 13 bases between them. The CDR3 extends over 15 amino acids. Germline loops: CDR1 GTSNPN, CDR2 SVGIG (reference sequence). The DNA of the CDR3 is TGTGCCTGGAGTGTATGGGCAGGGGATAATCAGCCCCAGCATTTT. It codes for CAWSVWAGDNQPQHF.

V usage is TRBV5-1 and J usage is TRBJ2-1; 10 bases are shared with TRBD1. V shed 0 bases, J shed 6 bases, and the junction held 6 bases outside the gene matches. Germline loops: CDR1 SGHRS, CDR2 YFSETQ. This CDR3 has 16 residues. The CDR3 is CASSLGWDRGGNEQFF. In DNA, the CDR3 is TGCGCCAGCAGCTTGGGATGGGACAGGGGTGGCAATGAGCAGTTCTTC.

The CDR3 DNA is TGCGCCAGCAGCTCCGACAGGGGCCCTGGAAACACCATATATTTT. Translated, it gives CASSSDRGPGNTIYF. The rearrangement joins TRBV5-1 to TRBJ1-3, with TRBD1 matching 8 bases. V lost 3 bases and J lost 2; bases outside the gene matches: 4. The CDR3 loop spans 15 amino acids. Per germline, CDR1 SGHRS and CDR2 YFSETQ. Full variable domain (rest looked up from reference TRBV5-1 and TRBJ1-3): KAGVTQTPRYLIKTRGQQVTLSCSPISGHRSVSWYQQTPGQGLQFLFEYFSETQRNKGNFPGRFSGRQFSNSRSEMNVSTLELGDSALYLCASSSDRGPGNTIYFGEGSWLTVV.